This TCR beta chain stems from a study of shared clonotypes between healthy human individuals (dated by TCRdb to the early 2020s). Background for the entire study: The cohort comprised two women and a few men aged 18 to 49 years. Per donor, leukapheresis produced somewhere between about 0.85 and 10 billion PBMCs. To increase sequencing depth and limit assay-specific biases, different laboratories used diverse techniques to prepare libraries and sequence TCR repertoires. Blood TCR repertoires of several healthy adults were deeply sequenced to estimate repertoire size and the extent of clonotype sharing between individuals. For each donor, CD4 naive and CD4 memory were each given three plates, CD8 naive was given two plates, and CD8 memory was given one plate. Study-wide findings and limitations: Because the study included only a small number of donors, the genetic and exposure-history diversity represented was limited. Pairwise subsampling led to the expectation that sequencing depth would affect the degree of clonotype sharing among donors. Compared with non-shared clonotypes, the clonotypes found in all four sorted-subset donors had higher generation probabilities. When a handful of donors were compared, the shared fraction of clonotypes was around 5% for naive CD4, less than 4% for naive CD8, roughly 2.5% for memory CD4, and around 0.37% for memory CD8. Naive subsets generally had larger estimated clonotype richness than memory subsets. Incomplete sequencing was indicated by rarefaction of sorted-subset datasets, despite the large sequencing depth. Sampling was restricted to blood, and TCR repertoires in tissues likely differ from the TCR repertoires found in blood.

V is trimmed back by 2 bases and J by 3 bases, and the junction contains 4 bases that no gene match accounts for. CDR3 length: 15 amino acids, cysteine to phenylalanine. Just the 45-base CDR3 DNA is kept, in frame starting at base 1. The germline V gene gives CDR1 as MNHNS and CDR2 as SASEGT. Turning to this clone: There is no known antigen for this receptor. Base qualities are not at hand, and no much larger clone is one base apart.

The donors were healthy, HIV-negative adults who had no recently reported acute infections or vaccinations. Every donor was a Caucasian adult residing in Nashville, Tennessee, USA. CD4+ T cells were enriched by magnetic negative selection, after which naive cells were positively selected on CD45RA and the negative fraction was taken as the memory subset. Blood was collected by leukapheresis, and PBMCs were isolated by Ficoll-Histopaque density gradient centrifugation and then cryopreserved in liquid nitrogen vapor phase. Analytical flow cytometry was used to check the purity and quantity of each magnetically sorted T cell population. Genomic DNA was isolated from every sorted fraction and measured by UV absorbance on a Nanodrop 2000c. TCR CDR3 regions were amplified from genomic DNA by multiplex PCR using the deep immunoSEQ assay. Genomic DNA extracted from each cell subset was distributed evenly over all wells of several immunoSEQ 96-well plates, and each plate served as one replicate. For sorted subsets, approximately 200 ng of genomic DNA, equivalent to 25,000 to 30,000 T cell genomes, went into each replicate PCR. Purified libraries were measured with a Qubit 3.0 fluorometer, size-checked on a Bioanalyzer 2100, and measured again with the KAPA Library Quantification kit. Every immunoSEQ 96-well plate was sequenced on a dedicated single-read 150-cycle Illumina NextSeq 550 flow cell. Per the authors' processing: Because the immunoSEQ output included only junctional sequences and no quality scores, the filtering could not be the same as the filtering used for full-length reads. To assign V/J genes and CDR3, sequences were annotated using PyIR, a Python wrapper for IgBLAST v1.9, with IMGT germline references. Reads were filtered out if the reads had weak V/J assignments (E-value above 1e-6), no CDR3, stop codons, out-of-frame junctions, or ambiguous translated residues. V3J clonotypes were defined as sequences sharing an identical inferred V gene, J gene, and CDR3 amino acid sequence. Percentage overlap between repertoires was computed as shared unique clonotypes divided by the size of the smaller repertoire. Repertoire richness was assessed with RTK rarefaction, the Chao1 estimator, and Recon v2.1 estimates of unobserved clonotypes. Generation probabilities for all TCRbeta clonotypes obtained by the gDNA method from four donors were computed using OLGA. In TCRdb, the immuneACCESS table is reduced to in-frame sequences with V and J assigned. These tables do not hold every clone; where another copy was compared, an unresolved V gene accounts for under half, and the others remain unexplained. The DNA was the basis for D and trimming; V, J and clone size are from that table. This sample gives some 680,000 clones in total; 60% to 75% of them show up just once. Around 1.8% of the sample is held by the ten biggest clonotypes.

Recombination connected TRBV6-1 to TRBJ2-1, and TRBD2 aligns with 7 junction nucleotides. Sequenced input: memory CD4+ T cells sorted from blood. The cell subset or site label, read with the paper, signifies: CD45RA-negative fraction. The TCR comes from a woman in her twenties or thirties in good health. The CDR3 reads CASSEQSGDYNEQFF. In nucleotides, the sequence is TGTGCCAGCAGTGAACAGAGCGGGGACTACAATGAGCAGTTCTTC.